This T cell receptor (beta chain) appears in the sequencing data of a study of CXCR3-negative and CXCR3-positive naive CD8 T cells. Points from the study as a whole: TRB CDR3s were more hydrophobic in CXCR3-positive than in CXCR3-negative naive cells.

The CDR3 is 14 residues long. CDR1 is SNHLY and CDR2 is FYNNEI in the germline V gene. UMI labels and 5' RACE were used to prepare the TRB cDNA libraries. TCRdb reprocessed the 5' RACE reads; each CDR3 protein has one entry and no DNA is given. In all, the sample yields some 140,000 distinct CDR3 sequences. Worth noting for this clonotype: Its target is not known.

Source material: naive CXCR3+ CD8+ T cells from blood. As to subset: CD45RO-CCR7+CD27+CD95- naive CD8+ T cells expressing CXCR3 (TNR3+). The clonotype was recovered from a human donor in good health. Some clones in this sample may be carry-over from other donors' samples. V and J are TRBV2 and TRBJ2-7. The chain's CDR3 is CASSEVAGAYEQYF.